These 3 T cell receptor beta chains share one sample of origin, sequenced in a study of shared clonotypes between healthy human individuals. Sequencing was performed with immunoSEQ multiplex PCR; in TCRdb, only in-frame clones are kept and a portion is missing. The data hold about 660,000 clones, with less than 85% observed a single time. The sequenced material came from memory CD4+ T cells sorted from blood. Subset meaning: CD45RA-negative fraction. These receptors were taken from a woman aged 25-40 years in good health.

The rearrangement joins TRBV13 to TRBJ2-2; 14 positions match TRBD2. CDR1 is PRHDT, CDR2 FYEKMQ, per germline (reference sequence). Trimming at V came to 5 bases and at J to 6 bases, leaving 5 bases not matched to a gene. This CDR3 comprises 16 residues. CDR3 coding DNA: TGTGCCAGCAGCCCCCGGACTAGCGGGAGGCCCGGGGAGCTGTTTTTT. This encodes CASSPRTSGRPGELFF.

This chain links TRBV5-1 with TRBJ2-7, with TRBD1 identical over 9 bases. Germline assignment: CDR1 SGHRS and CDR2 YFSETQ. The CDR3 loop spans 13 amino acids. V lost 0 bases and J lost 5; bases outside the gene matches: 0. The CDR3, as DNA: TGCGCCAGCAGCTTGGGGGACAGGGACGAGCAGTACTTC. The encoded protein is CASSLGDRDEQYF.

The CDR3 sequence is CSVVGTLGSTDTQYF. The CDR3 DNA is TGCAGCGTTGTGGGTACCCTAGGGAGCACAGATACGCAGTATTTT. The chain has TRBV29-1 and TRBJ2-3; D not resolved. The CDR3 totals 15 residues. V lost 4 bases to trimming and J lost 0 bases, with 14 bases between them. Germline V CDR1 and CDR2: SQVTM, ANQGSEA.